This T cell receptor (beta chain) was found in a study of vaccination effects on CD4 cells after COVID-19. Germline CDR1 reads SQVTM; CDR2 reads ANQGSEA. The CDR3 covers 14 residues. With 5 bases clipped from V and 1 base from J, the junction kept 3 bases outside the gene matches. After roughly 11 days in culture, the CD4+ T cells were isolated. Their SARS-CoV-2 infection, verified by PCR, occurred between March and December 2020. All study participants received two doses of BNT162b2 or mRNA-1273 vaccine. This clone has only a few counts. Its antigen remains unidentified. TCRdb's copy holds only in-frame clones and misses some; the assay was immunoSEQ multiplex PCR. This sample yields roughly 30,000 clones, of which approximately 81% are seen a single time; about 6.4% belongs to the top ten.

The genes are TRBV29-1 and TRBJ2-7; 12 bases are a match to TRBD2. Sequencing used CD4+ T cells from PBMCs cultured without peptide, obtained after COVID-19 vaccination. The TCR originated in a human donor who had a prior SARS-CoV-2 infection. The DNA of the CDR3 is TGCAGCGTTCGGGGACTAGCGGGTTCCTACGAGCAGTACTTC. This translates into CSVRGLAGSYEQYF.